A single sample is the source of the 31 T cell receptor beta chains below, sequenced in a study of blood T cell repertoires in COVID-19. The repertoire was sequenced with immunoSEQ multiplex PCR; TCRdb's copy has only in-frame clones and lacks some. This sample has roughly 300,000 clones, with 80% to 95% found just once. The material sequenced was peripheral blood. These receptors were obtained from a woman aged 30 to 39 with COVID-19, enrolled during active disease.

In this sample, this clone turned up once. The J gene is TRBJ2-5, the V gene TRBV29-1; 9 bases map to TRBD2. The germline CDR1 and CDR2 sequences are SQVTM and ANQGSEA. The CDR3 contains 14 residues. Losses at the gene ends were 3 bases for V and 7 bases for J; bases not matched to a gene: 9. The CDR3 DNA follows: TGCAGCGTTGACAGAGCGGGAGGTGGAGGGACCCAGTACTTC. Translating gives CSVDRAGGGGTQYF.

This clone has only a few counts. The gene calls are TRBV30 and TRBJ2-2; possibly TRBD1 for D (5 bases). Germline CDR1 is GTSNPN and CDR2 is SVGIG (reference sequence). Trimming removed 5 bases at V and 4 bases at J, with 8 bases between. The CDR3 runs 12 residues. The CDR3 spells CAWGQGTGELFF. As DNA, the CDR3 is TGTGCCTGGGGGCAGGGCACCGGGGAGCTGTTTTTT.

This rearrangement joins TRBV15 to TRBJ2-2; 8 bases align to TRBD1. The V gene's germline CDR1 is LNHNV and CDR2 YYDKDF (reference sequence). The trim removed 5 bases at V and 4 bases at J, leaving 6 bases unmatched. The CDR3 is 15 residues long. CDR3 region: CATSPRTGSTGELFF. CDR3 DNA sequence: TGTGCCACCAGCCCCCGGACAGGGTCCACCGGGGAGCTGTTTTTT.

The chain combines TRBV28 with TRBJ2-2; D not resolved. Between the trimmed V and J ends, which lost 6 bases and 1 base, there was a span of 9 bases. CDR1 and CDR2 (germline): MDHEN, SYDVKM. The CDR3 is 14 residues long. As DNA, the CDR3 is TGTGCCAGCAGGGCAACAGTGAACACCGGGGAGCTGTTTTTT. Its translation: CASRATVNTGELFF.

CDR3 coding DNA: TGTGCCAGTAGTATTACAGGGGGCCGCACTGACCAAGAGACCCAGTACTTC. Amino acid sequence: CASSITGGRTDQETQYF. The rearrangement uses TRBV19 and TRBJ2-5; 9 bases are shared with TRBD1. There are 17 residues in the CDR3. CDR1 LNHDA and CDR2 SQIVND come from the germline V gene (reference sequence). After removal of 3 bases from V and 0 bases from J, the junction contained 8 bases not matched to a gene.

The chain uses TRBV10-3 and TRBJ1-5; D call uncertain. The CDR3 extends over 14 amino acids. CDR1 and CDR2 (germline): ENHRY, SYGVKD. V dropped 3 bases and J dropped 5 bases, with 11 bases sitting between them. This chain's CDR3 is CAISDTDGDQPQHF. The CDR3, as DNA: TGTGCCATCAGTGACACCGACGGAGATCAGCCCCAGCATTTT.

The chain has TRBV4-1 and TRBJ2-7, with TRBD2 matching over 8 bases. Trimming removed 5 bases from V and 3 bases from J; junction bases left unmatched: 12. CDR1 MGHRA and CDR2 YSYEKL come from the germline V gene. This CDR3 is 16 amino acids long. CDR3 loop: CASSKPSGSDHYEQYF. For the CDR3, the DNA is TGCGCCAGCAGCAAACCGAGCGGGAGCGATCACTACGAGCAGTACTTC.

CDR3 residues: CASRGAGQVSHEQYF. CDR3 coding DNA: TGTGCCAGCAGAGGAGCGGGACAGGTTTCCCACGAGCAGTACTTC. This sequence joins TRBV6-5 and TRBJ2-7; D possibly corresponds to TRBD1 (8 bases). V dropped 6 bases and J dropped 5 bases, with 20 bases sitting between them. This CDR3 comprises 15 residues. The V gene's germline CDR1 is MNHEY and CDR2 SVGAGI.

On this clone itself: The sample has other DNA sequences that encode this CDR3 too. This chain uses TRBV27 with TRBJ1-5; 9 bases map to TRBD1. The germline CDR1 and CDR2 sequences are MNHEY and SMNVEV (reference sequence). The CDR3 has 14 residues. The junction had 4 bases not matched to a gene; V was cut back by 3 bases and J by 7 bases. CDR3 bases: TGTGCCAGCAGTTTGGGGACAGGGAACCAGCCCCAGCATTTT. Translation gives CASSLGTGNQPQHF.

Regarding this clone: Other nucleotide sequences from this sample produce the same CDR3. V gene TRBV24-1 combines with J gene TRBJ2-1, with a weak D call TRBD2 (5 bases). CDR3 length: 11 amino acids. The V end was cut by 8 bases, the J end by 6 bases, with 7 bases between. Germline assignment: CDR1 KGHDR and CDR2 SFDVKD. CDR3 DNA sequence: TGTGCCACCACAAGCGGCAATGAGCAGTTCTTC. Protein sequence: CATTSGNEQFF.

CDR3 nucleotide sequence: TGTGCCAGCAGCCAAGATCCCCTAGCGGGAGTTTTCTATGAGCAGTTCTTC. This sequence encodes CASSQDPLAGVFYEQFF. The V call is TRBV4-2, the J call TRBJ2-1; 10 positions agree with TRBD2. Looked up from germline, CDR1 is LGHNA and CDR2 is YNFKEQ. This CDR3 is 17 amino acids long. Trimming cost V 0 bases and J 8 bases; bases outside gene matches: 10.

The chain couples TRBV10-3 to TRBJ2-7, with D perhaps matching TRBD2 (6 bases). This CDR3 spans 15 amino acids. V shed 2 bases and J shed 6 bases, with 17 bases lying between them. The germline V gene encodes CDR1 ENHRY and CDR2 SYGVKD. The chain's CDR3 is CAISERGVGVFEQYF. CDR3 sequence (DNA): TGTGCCATCAGTGAGCGCGGGGTGGGGGTTTTCGAGCAGTACTTC.

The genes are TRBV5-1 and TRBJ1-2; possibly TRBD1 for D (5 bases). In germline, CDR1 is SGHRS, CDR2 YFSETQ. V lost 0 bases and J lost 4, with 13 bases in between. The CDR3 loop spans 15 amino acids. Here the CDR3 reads CASSLEAGISYGYTF. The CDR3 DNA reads TGCGCCAGCAGCTTGGAGGCAGGGATCAGCTATGGCTACACCTTC.

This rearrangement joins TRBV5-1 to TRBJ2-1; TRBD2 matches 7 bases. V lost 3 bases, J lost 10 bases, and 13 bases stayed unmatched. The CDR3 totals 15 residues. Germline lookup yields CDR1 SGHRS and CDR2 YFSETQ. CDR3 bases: TGCGCCAGCAGCTCTCTCGTTTCCCTAGCGGCCGAGCAGTTCTTC. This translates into CASSSLVSLAAEQFF.

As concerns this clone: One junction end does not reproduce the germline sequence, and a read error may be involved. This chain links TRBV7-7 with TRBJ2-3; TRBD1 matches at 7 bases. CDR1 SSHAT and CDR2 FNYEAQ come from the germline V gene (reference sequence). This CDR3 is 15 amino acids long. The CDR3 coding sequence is TGTGCTAGCAGCCCCGGACAGGCTAGCACAGATACGCAGTATTTT. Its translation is CASSPGQASTDTQYF.

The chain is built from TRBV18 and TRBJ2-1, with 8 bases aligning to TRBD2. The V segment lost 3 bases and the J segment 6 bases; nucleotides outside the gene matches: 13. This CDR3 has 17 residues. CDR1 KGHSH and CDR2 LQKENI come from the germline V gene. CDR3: CASSPSGGGLGFNEQFF. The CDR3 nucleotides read TGTGCCAGCTCACCCTCCGGGGGGGGCCTCGGATTCAATGAGCAGTTCTTC. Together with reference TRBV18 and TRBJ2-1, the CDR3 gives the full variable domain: NAGVMQNPRHLVRRRGQEARLRCSPMKGHSHVYWYRQLPEEGLKFMVYLQKENIIDESGMPKERFSAEFPKEGPSILRIQQVVRGDSAAYFCASSPSGGGLGFNEQFFGPGTRLTVL.

The CDR3 protein is CASSPSLAGGPREQFF. CDR3 nucleotides: TGTGCCAGCAGCCCAAGCCTAGCGGGAGGGCCTAGAGAGCAGTTCTTC. The rearrangement uses TRBV9 and TRBJ2-1; the match to TRBD2 covers 12 bases. Germline trimming cut 4 bases from V and 10 bases from J; bases unmatched to any gene: 12. The CDR3 runs 16 residues. CDR1 is SGDLS, CDR2 YYNGEE, per germline.

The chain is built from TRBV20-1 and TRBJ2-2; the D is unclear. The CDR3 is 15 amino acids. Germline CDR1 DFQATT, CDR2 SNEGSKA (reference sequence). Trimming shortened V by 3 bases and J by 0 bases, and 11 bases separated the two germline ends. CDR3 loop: CSASKTQSNTGELFF. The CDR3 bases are TGCAGTGCTAGTAAAACACAATCGAACACCGGGGAGCTGTTTTTT.

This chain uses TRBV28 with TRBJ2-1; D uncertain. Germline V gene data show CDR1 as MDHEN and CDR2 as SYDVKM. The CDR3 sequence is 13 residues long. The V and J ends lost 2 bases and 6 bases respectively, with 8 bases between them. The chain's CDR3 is CASSLLLLNEQFF. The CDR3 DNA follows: TGTGCCAGCAGTTTACTACTGCTCAATGAGCAGTTCTTC.

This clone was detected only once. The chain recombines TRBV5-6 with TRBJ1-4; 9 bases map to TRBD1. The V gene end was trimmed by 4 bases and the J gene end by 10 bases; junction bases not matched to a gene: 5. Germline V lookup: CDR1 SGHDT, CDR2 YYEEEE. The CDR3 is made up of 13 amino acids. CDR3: CASSTGQGRKLFF. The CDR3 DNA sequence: TGTGCCAGCAGCACAGGACAGGGGAGAAAACTGTTTTTT.

The CDR3 region has the DNA TGTGCCAGCAGGAGGACGAACACCGGGGAGCTGTTTTTT. It specifies CASRRTNTGELFF. V and J are TRBV12-3 or TRBV12-4 and TRBJ2-2; D ambiguous. CDR3 length: 13 amino acids. V gave up 6 bases and J gave up 0 bases, with 5 bases separating them.

The CDR3 DNA sequence: TGTGCCAGCAGCCCACGACAGGGGGTAACCAATACGCAGTATTTT. Translation: CASSPRQGVTNTQYF. The V call is TRBV11-3, the J call TRBJ2-3; 9 bases map to TRBD1. V lost 5 bases and J lost 7; bases outside the gene matches: 10. CDR1 and CDR2 (germline): SGHNT, YENEEA. The CDR3 consists of 15 residues.

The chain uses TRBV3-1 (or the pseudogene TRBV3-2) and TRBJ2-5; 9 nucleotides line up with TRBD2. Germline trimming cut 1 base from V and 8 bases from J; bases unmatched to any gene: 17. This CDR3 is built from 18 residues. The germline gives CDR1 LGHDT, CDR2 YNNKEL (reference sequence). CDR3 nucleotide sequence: TGTGCCAGCAGCCAAGGGTCAGAAAGCGGGAGGATTCGGAGAACCCAGTACTTC. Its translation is CASSQGSESGRIRRTQYF.

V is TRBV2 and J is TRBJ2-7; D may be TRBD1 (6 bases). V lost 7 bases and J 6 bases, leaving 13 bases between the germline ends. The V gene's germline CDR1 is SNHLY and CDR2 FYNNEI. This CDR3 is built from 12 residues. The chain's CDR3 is CASNPDRTEQYF. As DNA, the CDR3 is TGTGCCAGCAACCCGGACAGAACCGAGCAGTACTTC.

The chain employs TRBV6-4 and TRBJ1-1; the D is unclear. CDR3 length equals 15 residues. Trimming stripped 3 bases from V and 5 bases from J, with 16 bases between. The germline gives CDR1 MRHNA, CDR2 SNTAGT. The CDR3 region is CASSETWGGSTEAFF. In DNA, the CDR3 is TGTGCCAGCAGTGAGACGTGGGGAGGGAGTACTGAAGCTTTCTTT.

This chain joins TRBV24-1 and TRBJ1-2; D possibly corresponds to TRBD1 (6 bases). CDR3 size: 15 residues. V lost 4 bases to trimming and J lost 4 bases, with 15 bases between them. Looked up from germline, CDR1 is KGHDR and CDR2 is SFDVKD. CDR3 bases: TGTGCCACCAGTGACGGGACAAGGGGCGTCTATGGCTACACCTTC. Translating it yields CATSDGTRGVYGYTF.

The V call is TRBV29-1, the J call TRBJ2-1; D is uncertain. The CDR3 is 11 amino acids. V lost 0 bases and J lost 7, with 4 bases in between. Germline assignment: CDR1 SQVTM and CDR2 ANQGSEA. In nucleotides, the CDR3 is TGCAGCGTTGAAGAGTCAAATGAGCAGTTCTTC. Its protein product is CSVEESNEQFF.

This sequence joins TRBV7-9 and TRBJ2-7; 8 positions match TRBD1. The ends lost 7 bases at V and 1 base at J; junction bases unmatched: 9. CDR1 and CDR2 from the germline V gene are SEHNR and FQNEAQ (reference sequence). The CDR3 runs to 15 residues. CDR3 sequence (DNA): TGTGCCAGCACCACGGACAGGGATGGGTCCTACGAGCAGTACTTC. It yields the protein CASTTDRDGSYEQYF.

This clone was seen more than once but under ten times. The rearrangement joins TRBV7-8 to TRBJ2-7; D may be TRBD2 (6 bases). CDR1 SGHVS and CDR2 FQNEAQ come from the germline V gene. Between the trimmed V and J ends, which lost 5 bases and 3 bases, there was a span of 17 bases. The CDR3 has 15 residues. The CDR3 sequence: CASSAGKSGRYEQYF. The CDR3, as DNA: TGTGCCAGCAGCGCAGGGAAGAGCGGGCGCTACGAGCAGTACTTC.

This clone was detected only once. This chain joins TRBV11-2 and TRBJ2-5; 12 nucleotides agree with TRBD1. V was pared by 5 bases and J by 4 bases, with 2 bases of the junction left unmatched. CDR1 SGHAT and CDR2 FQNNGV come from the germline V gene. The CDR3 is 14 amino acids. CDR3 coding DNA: TGTGCCAGCAGCCGGGACAGGGGGCTAGAGACCCAGTACTTC. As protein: CASSRDRGLETQYF.

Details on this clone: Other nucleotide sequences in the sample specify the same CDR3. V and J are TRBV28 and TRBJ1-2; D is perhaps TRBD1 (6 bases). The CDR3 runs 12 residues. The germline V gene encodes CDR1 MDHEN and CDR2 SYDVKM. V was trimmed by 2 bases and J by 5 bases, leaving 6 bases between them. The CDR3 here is CASSLQGYGYTF. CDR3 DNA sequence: TGTGCCAGCAGTTTACAGGGGTATGGCTACACCTTC.